This TCR beta chain was observed in a study of cytomegalovirus exposure and HLA in healthy donors. As to this clone: Its specificity is not known.

The CDR3 has 15 amino acids. Germline V gives CDR1 SGHKS, CDR2 YYEKEE (reference sequence). V lost 1 base and J lost 2, with 13 bases in between. The donors were healthy bone marrow donors. The study, taken as a whole, reports: Approximately 18,000 TCR beta sequences were associated with HLA alleles at 0.05 false discovery rate in a later analysis.

The study ran its PCR with 60 Vbeta and 13 Jbeta primers. Clones were sequenced by immunoSEQ multiplex PCR, and TCRdb holds only the in-frame ones, with some missing. The repertoire has roughly 100,000 clones, around 75% of them found once; the top ten carry 6.9%. Specimen: PBMCs. The sequence was collected from a man aged 30 to 39 in good health and CMV-seropositive. The chain couples TRBV5-5 to TRBJ2-7; tentatively, D is TRBD1 (6 bases). The CDR3 protein is CASSLRGSAPYEQYF. The CDR3 bases are TGTGCCAGCAGCTTGAGGGGGTCAGCACCCTACGAGCAGTACTTC.